This is a list of T cell receptor beta chains from one sample in a study of identical twins. TCRdb re-called the 5' RACE reads with MiXCR, one entry per CDR3 protein. The sample shows approximately 700,000 distinct CDR3 sequences, roughly 20% of them seen only once. The sample also formed part of further work on T cells expressing NK-cell markers.

The specimen sequenced was PBMCs. The source of these receptors is a young woman in good health. Both conserved end residues are part of each CDR3. D genes are given only for firm matches. Size values are once, few and many counts, or a class for expanded clones, and some rows have none.

>TRBV5-5|17|-|-|TRBJ2-3
CASSLFFYGTSTDTQYF
TGTGCCAGCAGCTTGTTTTTCTACGGGACTAGCACAGATACGCAGTATTTT
>TRBV3-1|14|-|-|TRBJ2-3
CASSPPYQVMAQYF
TGTGCCAGCAGCCCCCCATATCAAGTTATGGCGCAGTATTTT
>TRBV5-5|13|-|-|TRBJ1-1
CASSKERNTEAFF
TGTGCCAGCAGCAAGGAGCGGAACACTGAAGCTTTCTTT
>TRBV11-2|15|once|TRBD2|TRBJ2-1
CASSPLAGGFDEQFF
TGTGCCAGCAGCCCTCTAGCGGGGGGGTTCGATGAGCAGTTCTTC
>TRBV5-1|16|-|-|TRBJ2-1
CASSLGLGTRNNEQFF
TGCGCCAGCAGCTTGGGACTCGGGACTCGAAACAATGAGCAGTTCTTC
>TRBV6-5|18|once|-|TRBJ2-3
CASSSPEKGSSSTDTQYF
TGTGCCAGCAGTTCGCCGGAGAAGGGATCTTCTAGCACAGATACGCAGTATTTT
>TRBV3-1|16|few|TRBD2|TRBJ2-3
CASSPYWREAVDTQYF
TGTGCCAGCAGCCCCTACTGGCGGGAGGCGGTGGATACGCAGTATTTT
>TRBV20-1|12|few|-|TRBJ2-3
CSARRDGDTQYF
TGCAGTGCTAGAAGGGATGGAGATACGCAGTATTTT
>TRBV4-3|15|-|-|TRBJ2-2
CASSQQWPNTGELFF
TGCGCCAGCAGCCAACAGTGGCCGAACACCGGGGAGCTGTTTTTT
>TRBV12-3/TRBV12-4|15|-|TRBD2|TRBJ2-1
CASSLSGSRLGEQFF
TGTGCCAGCAGTCTAAGCGGGAGTCGGTTAGGTGAGCAGTTCTTC
>TRBV11-3|15|-|-|TRBJ2-3
CASSLVSLSTDTQYF
TGTGCCAGCAGCTTAGTTTCGCTAAGCACAGATACGCAGTATTTT
>TRBV3-1|14|many|TRBD2|TRBJ2-1
CASSQIGGDNEQFF
TGTGCCAGCAGCCAAATCGGGGGGGACAATGAGCAGTTCTTC
>TRBV7-8|14|-|-|TRBJ2-7
CASSLGLEAAEQYF
TGTGCCAGCAGCTTAGGACTGGAGGCGGCCGAGCAGTACTTC
>TRBV7-9|12|few|-|TRBJ2-1
CASTRGDPEQFF
TGTGCCAGCACCCGGGGTGACCCAGAGCAGTTCTTC
>TRBV25-1|15|-|TRBD1|TRBJ1-2
CASSEFGQATSGYTF
TGTGCCAGCAGTGAATTTGGACAGGCTACGAGTGGCTACACCTTC
>TRBV30|15|few|-|TRBJ2-6
CAWSVPWFGANVLTF
TGTGCCTGGAGTGTGCCCTGGTTTGGGGCCAACGTCCTGACTTTC
>TRBV12-3/TRBV12-4|16|-|-|TRBJ2-3
CASSYYSGANTDTQYF
TGTGCCAGCAGTTATTATAGCGGAGCCAACACAGATACGCAGTATTTT
>TRBV24-1|13|many|-|TRBJ2-7
CATSDGPSYEQYF
TGTGCCACCAGTGATGGGCCCTCCTACGAGCAGTACTTC
>TRBV20-1|13|-|-|TRBJ1-1
CSAWGVGGTEAFF
TGCAGTGCTTGGGGGGTAGGGGGCACTGAAGCTTTCTTT
>TRBV12-3/TRBV12-4|11|-|-|TRBJ1-1
CASSGMGGAFF
TGTGCCAGCAGCGGGATGGGAGGAGCTTTCTTT
>TRBV11-2|16|-|-|TRBJ2-7
CASSQDGSPNVGEQYF
TGTGCCAGCAGCCAAGACGGCTCTCCCAACGTAGGCGAGCAGTACTTC
>TRBV6-1|15|-|TRBD1|TRBJ2-7
CASSRFKDRGYEQYF
TGTGCCAGCAGTCGGTTTAAGGACAGGGGCTACGAGCAGTACTTC
>TRBV12-3/TRBV12-4|14|-|-|TRBJ2-7
CASSLWGYSYEQYF
TGTGCCAGCAGTTTATGGGGTTACTCCTACGAGCAGTACTTC
>TRBV9|12|-|-|TRBJ1-2
CASSVVGAGYTF
TGTGCCAGCAGCGTAGTGGGGGCTGGCTACACCTTC
>TRBV12-3/TRBV12-4|15|-|-|TRBJ2-2
CASSLGHGNTGELFF
TGTGCCAGCAGTTTAGGGCACGGGAACACCGGGGAGCTGTTTTTT
>TRBV9|13|-|-|TRBJ1-1
CASSAGTLSGAFF
TGTGCCAGCAGCGCCGGGACCCTCTCCGGAGCTTTCTTT
>TRBV7-9|16|-|-|TRBJ1-1
CASSSRRGGGRTEAFF
TGTGCCAGCAGCTCACGCCGAGGAGGGGGGAGAACTGAAGCTTTCTTT
>TRBV10-3|14|-|TRBD1|TRBJ1-5
CAISITGENQPQHF
TGTGCCATCAGTATTACAGGGGAGAATCAGCCCCAGCATTTT
>TRBV6-1|14|-|TRBD2|TRBJ2-5
CATAGARFQETQYF
TGTGCCACCGCGGGAGCCCGATTCCAAGAGACCCAGTACTTC
>TRBV4-2|15|-|-|TRBJ1-1
CASSQDSVGDTEAFF
TGTGCCAGCAGCCAAGATTCAGTTGGAGACACTGAAGCTTTCTTT
>TRBV29-1|14|few|-|TRBJ1-2
CSVEDGDANYGYTF
TGCAGCGTTGAAGATGGCGACGCTAACTATGGCTACACCTTC
>TRBV5-1|13|few|-|TRBJ2-3
CASSWTRPDTQYF
TGCGCCAGCAGCTGGACCCGGCCAGATACGCAGTATTTT
>TRBV6-5|14|few|-|TRBJ2-2
CASSYGERHEELFF
TGTGCCAGCAGTTACGGGGAGAGGCACGAGGAGCTGTTTTTT
>TRBV15|14|-|-|TRBJ2-2
CATSGPEWTGELFF
TGTGCCACCAGCGGTCCGGAGTGGACCGGGGAGCTGTTTTTT
>TRBV2|14|-|-|TRBJ1-1
CASSLQGGVTEAFF
TGTGCCAGCAGCCTACAGGGTGGGGTCACTGAAGCTTTCTTT
>TRBV5-1|13|many|-|TRBJ1-1
CASSLGVNTEAFF
TGTGCCAGCAGCTTAGGGGTGAACACTGAAGCTTTCTTT
>TRBV10-3|10|few|-|TRBJ2-1
CAISRDEQFF
TGTGCCATCAGTCGGGATGAGCAGTTCTTC
>TRBV10-1|13|few|-|TRBJ2-2
CASSERHSGELFF
TGCGCCAGCAGTGAAAGACATTCCGGGGAGCTGTTTTTT
>TRBV5-1|15|-|-|TRBJ2-5
CASSPGLTNKETQYF
TGCGCCAGCAGCCCGGGACTCACAAATAAAGAGACCCAGTACTTC
>TRBV6-5|14|-|-|TRBJ2-2
CASSYGRATGELFF
TGTGCCAGCAGTTACGGGAGAGCAACCGGGGAGCTGTTTTTT
>TRBV20-1|11|-|-|TRBJ2-7
CSAPLRYEQYF
TGCAGTGCTCCGCTCCGCTACGAGCAGTACTTC
>TRBV29-1|12|few|-|TRBJ1-2
CSVGEYAGQLPF
TGCAGCGTTGGAGAGTATGCAGGGCAACTCCCCTTC
>TRBV12-3/TRBV12-4|14|-|-|TRBJ2-1
CASSLGRRPPEQFF
TGTGCCAGCAGTTTGGGGCGCCGCCCGCCTGAGCAGTTCTTC
>TRBV10-3|14|-|TRBD2|TRBJ2-5
CATARSGAQETQYF
TGTGCCACCGCCCGAAGCGGGGCTCAAGAGACCCAGTACTTC